This is a list of T cell receptor beta chains from one sample in a study of stem cell transplantation in POMP-related autoinflammatory disease. Libraries were prepared by immunoSEQ multiplex PCR; TCRdb keeps only in-frame clonotypes and omits some of them. The sample contains roughly 9,100 clones, roughly nine tenths of which appear only once. The sequenced sample was CD8+ T cells from PBMCs, obtained before stem cell transplantation. These receptors were taken from a human donor with POMP-related autoinflammation and immune dysregulation (PRAID). The CDR3 runs from the conserved cysteine through the conserved F or W. D genes are given only for firm matches. Not all rows give a size; the values are once, few, many and, for expanded clones, a class.

>NA|TRBJ2-1|NA|TRBV9
TGTGCCAGCAGCGTAGTGGGGCTAGGCTACAATGAGCAGTTCTTC
CASSVVGLGYNEQFF
>TRBD1|TRBJ1-1|NA|TRBV6-1
TGTGCCAGCAGTGAGACTCGGGACAGATATTCTGAAGCTTTCTTT
CASSETRDRYSEAFF
>TRBD1|TRBJ1-1|NA|TRBV5-4
TGTGCCAGCAGCACCGGGACAGGGGGAAACACTGAAGCTTTCTTT
CASSTGTGGNTEAFF
>TRBD1|TRBJ1-2|NA|TRBV5-4
TGTGCCAGCAGCTTGGCCCCAGGGGGCCGGTCCAGATACTATGGCTACACCTTC
CASSLAPGGRSRYYGYTF
>NA|TRBJ1-4|NA|TRBV4-1
TGCGCCAGCAGCCAAGAGTGGAGGGAGATTGAAAAACTGTTTTTT
CASSQEWREIEKLFF
>NA|TRBJ2-4|once|TRBV5-6
TGTGCCAGCAGCTCCGGGTGGAGAACCAAAAACATTCAGTACTTC
CASSSGWRTKNIQYF
>NA|TRBJ2-3|once|TRBV30
TGTGCCTGGAGTGTATTAGACACAGATACGCAGTATTTT
CAWSVLDTDTQYF
>NA|TRBJ2-3|NA|TRBV19
TGTGCCAGTAGTTCGGCAGGGGTAAACACAGATACGCAGTATTTT
CASSSAGVNTDTQYF
>TRBD1|TRBJ2-7|NA|TRBV6-5
TGTGCCAGCAGTTCCGGGACAGGGGCAGGCTACGAGCAGTACTTC
CASSSGTGAGYEQYF
>NA|TRBJ1-5|NA|TRBV5-6
TGTGCCAGCAGCCAAGGGTGGGGGCAGCCCCAGCATTTT
CASSQGWGQPQHF
>NA|TRBJ1-1|NA|TRBV20-1
TGCAGTGCCTTCCTGTGGACTGAAGCTTTCTTT
CSAFLWTEAFF
>NA|TRBJ1-2|NA|TRBV7-6
TGTGCCAGCAGCGCCGGGACTGTGCATGGCTACACCTTC
CASSAGTVHGYTF
>NA|TRBJ2-3|NA|TRBV4-1
TGCGCCAGCAGCCAGGTGTCTGCACACACAGATACGCAGTATTTT
CASSQVSAHTDTQYF
>TRBD2|TRBJ2-2|NA|TRBV15
TGTGCCACCAGCAGTCAGCGGGAAGGTACCGGGGAGCTGTTTTTT
CATSSQREGTGELFF
>NA|TRBJ1-1|NA|TRBV6-1
TGTGCCAGCAGTGAAGGGGAGGTTGGGGCTACGAAATATGAAGCTTTCTTT
CASSEGEVGATKYEAFF
>NA|TRBJ1-5|once|TRBV2
TGTGCCAGCAGTGAAGGGGCCATGTATAGCAATCAGCCCCAGCATTTT
CASSEGAMYSNQPQHF
>TRBD2|TRBJ2-3|NA|TRBV7-6
TGTGCCAGCAGCTTAACCGGGACTAGCGGGGCGACAGATACGCAGTATTTT
CASSLTGTSGATDTQYF
>TRBD1|TRBJ2-7|NA|TRBV9
TGTGCCAGCAGCGTAGAACAGGGGGCCTGGTACGAGCAGTACTTC
CASSVEQGAWYEQYF
>NA|TRBJ2-7|once|TRBV29-1
TGCAGCGTTGTAAGCGGGACACACACCTACGAGCAGTACTTC
CSVVSGTHTYEQYF
>NA|TRBJ2-5|NA|TRBV27
TGTGCCAGCAGTACCGGACAGAAAGCGACCCAGTACTTC
CASSTGQKATQYF
>NA|TRBJ2-1|NA|TRBV6-1
TGTGCCAGCAGTCCACAGGGAGGGTACAATGAGCAGTTCTTC
CASSPQGGYNEQFF
>TRBD1|TRBJ2-7|NA|TRBV7-9
TGTGCCAGCAGCTTAACGATGGGGGACAGAATCTACGAGCAGTACTTC
CASSLTMGDRIYEQYF
>NA|TRBJ2-6|NA|TRBV6-5
TGTGCCAGCAGTTACTCAGGGGGCTCTGGGGCCAACGTCCTGACTTTC
CASSYSGGSGANVLTF
>NA|TRBJ2-7|NA|TRBV19
TGTGCCAGTAGCCCGATGATGACTAGCGAGCAGTACTTC
CASSPMMTSEQYF
>NA|TRBJ1-1|NA|TRBV19
TGCGCCAGTAGCCTAGCTATGAACACTGAAGCTTTCTTT
CASSLAMNTEAFF
>NA|TRBJ1-2|NA|TRBV11-2
TGTGCCAGCAGTCCCGGGACCGATAGCCACACCTTC
CASSPGTDSHTF
>NA|TRBJ2-3|NA|TRBV4-1
TGCGCCAGCAGCCATTTGTACAAACAACGGGAGATCACAGATACGCAGTATTTT
CASSHLYKQREITDTQYF